This is a list of T cell receptor beta chains from one sample in a study of T cell repertoires in cytomegalovirus infection. TCRdb reanalysed the reads using MiXCR and keeps one entry per CDR3 protein. The sample shows roughly 500,000 distinct CDR3 sequences, over 9% of them seen only once. Sequencing used PBMCs. Every receptor here comes from a human donor in good health (CMV status not recorded). Some clones in this sample may be carry-over from other donors' samples. The CDR3 runs from the conserved cysteine through the conserved F or W. D genes are given only for firm matches. Size is omitted from some rows. Given values are once, few, many or a class for expanded clones.

d_gene	abundance	v_gene	j_gene	CDR3aa	CDR3nt
NA	NA	TRBV13	TRBJ2-5	CASSVDSVETQYF	TGTGCCAGCAGCGTGGACAGTGTCGAGACCCAGTACTTC
TRBD1	NA	TRBV2	TRBJ2-5	CASSNRGQSSETQYF	TGTGCCAGCAGTAACAGGGGGCAAAGCTCAGAGACCCAGTACTTC
TRBD1	many	TRBV5-1	TRBJ2-3	CASRGDSRTDTQYF	TGCGCCAGCCGAGGGGACAGCCGCACAGATACGCAGTATTTT
NA	few	TRBV28	TRBJ1-5	CASSLWADSNQPQHF	TGTGCCAGCAGTTTATGGGCAGATAGCAATCAGCCCCAGCATTTT
NA	NA	TRBV19	TRBJ2-2	CASTRLAANTGELFF	TGTGCCAGTACGAGGCTAGCCGCGAACACCGGGGAGCTGTTTTTT
NA	many	TRBV12-3/TRBV12-4	TRBJ1-2	CASSLGNRVYGYTF	TGTGCCAGCAGTTTAGGTAACAGGGTCTATGGCTACACCTTC
NA	many	TRBV11-2	TRBJ1-2	CASSLAGEWYYGYTF	TGTGCCAGCAGCTTAGCGGGAGAGTGGTACTATGGCTACACCTTC
NA	many	TRBV12-3/TRBV12-4	TRBJ1-2	CASSLSLGSNYGYTF	TGTGCCAGCAGTTTATCGTTGGGGTCCAACTATGGCTACACCTTC
NA	few	TRBV18	TRBJ1-1	CASSRVPPSSNTEAFF	TGTGCCAGCTCACGGGTGCCCCCATCGTCGAACACTGAAGCTTTCTTT
NA	NA	TRBV7-9	TRBJ1-1	CASSLVSGVHLNTEAFF	TGTGCCAGCAGCTTAGTCTCAGGGGTTCACCTGAACACTGAAGCTTTCTTT
TRBD1	many	TRBV7-8	TRBJ1-1	CASSSRTGRDKAFF	TGTGCCAGCAGCTCCCGGACAGGGAGGGATAAGGCTTTCTTT
NA	many	TRBV5-8	TRBJ2-1	CASSLWVNPYNEQFF	TGTGCCAGCAGCCTCTGGGTAAACCCCTACAATGAGCAGTTCTTC
TRBD2	many	TRBV6-1	TRBJ2-2	CASRDNREGRTGELFF	TGTGCCAGCAGAGATAATCGGGAGGGCCGAACCGGGGAGCTGTTTTTT